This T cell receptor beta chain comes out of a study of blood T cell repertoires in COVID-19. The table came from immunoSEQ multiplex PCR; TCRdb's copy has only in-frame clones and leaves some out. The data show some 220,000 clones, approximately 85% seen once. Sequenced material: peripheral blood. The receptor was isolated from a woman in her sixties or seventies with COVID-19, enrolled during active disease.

The CDR3 nucleotides are TGTGCCAGCAGCGTAGCGGGACAATACTCTGGAAACACCATATATTTT. Amino acid sequence: CASSVAGQYSGNTIYF. The chain links TRBV9 to TRBJ1-3; the D gene is possibly TRBD1 (6 bases). CDR3 length: 16 amino acids. Germline V CDR1 and CDR2: SGDLS, YYNGEE. V dropped 0 bases and J dropped 0 bases, with 10 bases sitting between them.